A single sample is the source of the 26 T cell receptor beta chains below, sequenced in a study of somatic mutations in cytotoxic T cells in rheumatoid arthritis. Measured with immunoSEQ multiplex PCR; TCRdb has only the in-frame clones, and not every one. The data show roughly 25,000 clones, with roughly 74% seen just once and just over 9.5% held by the top ten. Sequencing was done on a sample of CD8+ T cells sorted from blood. These receptors all stem from a young woman in good health.

The V and J genes are TRBV28 and TRBJ2-7; 7 nucleotides agree with TRBD2. The CDR3 spans 14 residues. Trimming cost V 3 bases and J 5 bases; bases outside gene matches: 7. Germline-derived CDR1 and CDR2 are MDHEN and SYDVKM. The CDR3 sequence is CASSFDGGSDEQYF. The CDR3 DNA reads TGTGCCAGCAGTTTCGACGGCGGGAGCGACGAGCAGTACTTC.

This rearrangement joins TRBV5-6 to TRBJ2-7, with D possibly called TRBD1 or TRBD2 (5 bases each). The CDR3 is made up of 16 amino acids. Germline values: CDR1 SGHDT, CDR2 YYEEEE. V was clipped by 0 bases and J by 4 bases, with 17 bases between them. CDR3 DNA: TGTGCCAGCAGCTTGGAACGGTGGGGGAGAACTTACGAGCAGTACTTC. It specifies CASSLERWGRTYEQYF. The whole variable domain, remainder taken from reference TRBV5-6 and TRBJ2-7, is DAGVTQSPTHLIKTRGQQVTLRCSPKSGHDTVSWYQQALGQGPQFIFQYYEEEERQRGNFPDRFSGHQFPNYSSELNVNALLLGDSALYLCASSLERWGRTYEQYFGPGTRLTVT.

The chain recombines TRBV5-6 with TRBJ2-5, with TRBD2 identical over 7 bases. Germline V gives CDR1 SGHDT, CDR2 YYEEEE. The V gene end was trimmed by 3 bases and the J gene end by 2 bases; junction bases not matched to a gene: 10. This CDR3 spans 16 amino acids. CDR3 in amino acids: CASSSRAEGGQETQYF. The CDR3 DNA reads as TGTGCCAGCAGCTCAAGAGCTGAGGGAGGGCAAGAGACCCAGTACTTC.

This rearrangement joins TRBV12-5 to TRBJ2-3; 7 nucleotides align to TRBD1. The CDR3 covers 15 residues. The J segment lost 2 bases and the V segment lost 3 bases, leaving 5 bases of the junction unmatched. Germline CDR1 is LGHNT and CDR2 is FRNRAP. This CDR3 reads CASGLNTGATDTQYF. The CDR3 bases are TGTGCTAGTGGTTTAAACACAGGGGCCACAGATACGCAGTATTTT. The full variable domain, its missing parts supplied by reference TRBV12-5 and TRBJ2-3, is DARVTQTPRHKVTEMGQEVTMRCQPILGHNTVFWYRQTMMQGLELLAYFRNRAPLDDSGMPKDRFSAEMPDATLATLKIQPSEPRDSAVYFCASGLNTGATDTQYFGPGTRLTVL.

The V and J genes are TRBV7-6 and TRBJ2-7, with 12 bases matching TRBD1. With 5 bases clipped from V and 1 base from J, the junction kept 6 bases outside the gene matches. The CDR3 sequence is 16 residues long. The germline gives CDR1 SGHVS, CDR2 FNYEAQ. For the CDR3, the DNA is TGTGCCAGCAGCGCCGGGACAGGGGGCCAGTCCTACGAGCAGTACTTC. This encodes CASSAGTGGQSYEQYF.

The chain couples TRBV11-2 to TRBJ1-2, with D possibly being TRBD1 (5 bases). V gave up 0 bases and J gave up 4 bases, with 15 bases separating them. CDR3 length equals 16 residues. Germline loops: CDR1 SGHAT, CDR2 FQNNGV. This CDR3 is CASSLDKAWGGYGYTF. In DNA form, the CDR3 reads TGTGCCAGCAGCTTAGATAAGGCCTGGGGCGGCTATGGCTACACCTTC.

The chain is built from TRBV7-6 and TRBJ2-6, with D perhaps TRBD1 (6 bases). Looked up from germline, CDR1 is SGHVS and CDR2 is FNYEAQ. CDR3 length: 18 residues. Between the trimmed V and J ends, which lost 0 bases and 1 base, there was a span of 13 bases. The CDR3 sequence is CASSLAAGVLSGANVLTF. DNA of the CDR3: TGTGCCAGCAGCTTAGCGGCAGGGGTCCTTTCTGGGGCCAACGTCCTGACTTTC. The whole variable domain, filled in from reference TRBV7-6 and TRBJ2-6, reads GAGVSQSPRYKVTKRGQDVALRCDPISGHVSLYWYRQALGQGPEFLTYFNYEAQQDKSGLPNDRFSAERPEGSISTLTIQRTEQRDSAMYRCASSLAAGVLSGANVLTFGAGSRLTVL.

The genes are TRBV6-5 and TRBJ1-1; D might be TRBD1 (5 bases). V gave up 6 bases and J gave up 3 bases, with 8 bases separating them. The germline gives CDR1 MNHEY, CDR2 SVGAGI. This CDR3 region has 12 residues. In nucleotides, the CDR3 is TGTGCCAGCAGGGGGGGGGACACTGAAGCTTTCTTT. It codes for CASRGGDTEAFF.

This clone was picked up one time. The chain links TRBV27 to TRBJ1-6; TRBD1 matches 8 bases. The V gene end was trimmed by 6 bases and the J gene end by 2 bases; junction bases not matched to a gene: 12. CDR1 and CDR2 (germline): MNHEY, SMNVEV (reference sequence). The length of the CDR3 is 18 residues. Here the CDR3 reads CASSVNQGARTYNSPLHF. CDR3 sequence (DNA): TGTGCCAGCAGCGTCAACCAGGGGGCGCGGACCTATAATTCACCCCTCCACTTT.

The CDR3 coding sequence is TGCGCCAGCAGCTTGGGAAGCGCCTCCTACGAGCAGTACTTC. Amino acid sequence: CASSLGSASYEQYF. The chain carries TRBV5-1 and TRBJ2-7; D uncertain. This CDR3 has 14 residues. The germline V gene has CDR1 SGHRS and CDR2 YFSETQ. V lost 0 bases and J 0 bases, leaving 7 bases between the germline ends.

The rearrangement uses TRBV7-6 and TRBJ2-1; no reliable D call. Germline CDR1 is SGHVS and CDR2 is FNYEAQ. V shed 1 base and J shed 8 bases, with 12 bases lying between them. CDR3 length: 14 amino acids. This CDR3 is CASSLELGFDEQFF. As DNA, the CDR3 is TGTGCCAGCAGCTTAGAACTGGGTTTCGATGAGCAGTTCTTC.

The chain joins TRBV5-6 to TRBJ2-7; TRBD1 matches 9 bases. CDR1 SGHDT and CDR2 YYEEEE come from the germline V gene. J lost 3 bases, V lost 4 bases, and 5 bases had no gene match. CDR3 length equals 14 residues. The CDR3 coding sequence is TGTGCCAGCAGCACATGGGACAGGGACTACGAGCAGTACGTC. It specifies CASSTWDRDYEQYV.

The rearrangement links TRBV6-5 to TRBJ2-3; D gene unclear. The CDR3 sequence is 12 residues long. Germline lookup yields CDR1 MNHEY and CDR2 SVGAGI. V dropped 7 bases and J dropped 3 bases, with 8 bases sitting between them. In DNA form, the CDR3 reads TGTGCCAGCACAGGAGAAACAGATACGCAGTATTTT. Protein product: CASTGETDTQYF.

V gene TRBV27 combines with J gene TRBJ2-7; TRBD2 matches at 11 bases. The CDR3 is 16 residues long. Germline values: CDR1 MNHEY, CDR2 SMNVEV (reference sequence). V lost 6 bases to trimming and J lost 7 bases; unmatched junction nucleotides: 14. The CDR3 coding sequence is TGTGCCAGCAGCCGACTAGCGGGAACGGGGTCGGGTGAGCAGTACTTC. Translation gives CASSRLAGTGSGEQYF.

The V gene is TRBV5-6, the J gene TRBJ2-7; D is uncertain. This CDR3 has 13 amino acids. V lost 5 bases and J lost 2, with 11 bases in between. From germline, CDR1 is SGHDT and CDR2 YYEEEE. The CDR3 loop reads CASSLTGTYEQYV. The CDR3 nucleotides read TGTGCCAGCAGTCTGACGGGTACCTACGAGCAGTACGTC.

The table lists this clone with a few counts. Other DNA sequences in the same sample also yield this CDR3. This rearrangement joins TRBV11-2 to TRBJ1-2; D remains unclear. The CDR3 sequence is 13 residues long. From germline, CDR1 is SGHAT and CDR2 FQNNGV. V dropped 5 bases and J dropped 5 bases, with 12 bases sitting between them. CDR3 amino acids: CASSRTGDYGYTF. CDR3 nucleotides: TGTGCCAGCAGCCGCACCGGGGATTATGGCTACACCTTC.

V gene TRBV5-5 combines with J gene TRBJ2-3, with TRBD2 matching over 11 bases. The V and J ends lost 0 bases and 3 bases, in that order; junction bases with no gene match: 9. CDR1 is SGHKS and CDR2 is YYEKEE in the germline V gene (reference sequence). The length of the CDR3 is 18 residues. The CDR3 DNA follows: TGTGCCAGCAGCTTGGCCCTAGCGGGAGGCCGTATTACAGATACGCAGTATTTT. Residues: CASSLALAGGRITDTQYF.

The chain has TRBV29-1 and TRBJ2-1; D unresolved. Deletions cut 5 bases from V and 1 base from J, with 12 bases between. This CDR3 contains 14 residues. Germline V gene sequence: CDR1 SQVTM, CDR2 ANQGSEA. The CDR3 here is CSVTPPVSYNEQFF. For the CDR3, the DNA is TGCAGCGTTACCCCGCCCGTGTCCTACAATGAGCAGTTCTTC.

The chain couples TRBV28 to TRBJ2-5; the D gene is possibly TRBD2 (5 bases). Germline assignment: CDR1 MDHEN and CDR2 SYDVKM. The V end was cut by 8 bases, the J end by 2 bases, with 15 bases between. CDR3 length: 14 residues. CDR3 in amino acids: CASEDSWRQETQYF. In DNA form, the CDR3 reads TGTGCCAGCGAGGACTCTTGGAGACAAGAGACCCAGTACTTC.

The chain couples TRBV4-1 to TRBJ1-5; 8 nucleotides agree with TRBD1. In germline, CDR1 is MGHRA, CDR2 YSYEKL. V was pared by 1 base and J by 7 bases, with 6 bases of the junction left unmatched. This CDR3 contains 15 residues. In DNA, the CDR3 is TGCGCCAGCAGCCAAGGGCAGGGGGCCTGGCAGCCCCAGCATTTT. It translates to CASSQGQGAWQPQHF.

The rearrangement uses TRBV7-9 and TRBJ1-1; D unresolved. In germline, CDR1 is SEHNR, CDR2 FQNEAQ (reference sequence). The V end lost 1 base, the J end lost 0 bases, and 6 bases lay between the germline ends. This CDR3 contains 14 residues. CDR3 sequence reads: CASSLGHLNTEAFF. DNA for the CDR3: TGTGCCAGCAGCTTAGGACACCTGAACACTGAAGCTTTCTTT.

This chain links TRBV18 with TRBJ2-7; 8 positions match TRBD2. V was pared by 3 bases and J by 0 bases, with 1 base of the junction left unmatched. The CDR3 covers 14 residues. CDR1 and CDR2 (germline): KGHSH, LQKENI. The CDR3 nucleotides are TGTGCCAGCTCACCCCGGGAGGGCTCCTACGAGCAGTACTTC. The encoded protein is CASSPREGSYEQYF.

This chain joins TRBV7-8 and TRBJ1-5; TRBD1 matches at 7 bases. This CDR3 has 15 residues. V was clipped by 2 bases and J by 7 bases; unmatched bases: 8. Germline CDR1 SGHVS, CDR2 FQNEAQ. CDR3 in amino acids: CASSLLWQGEQPQHF. In nucleotides, the CDR3 is TGTGCCAGCAGCTTACTGTGGCAGGGGGAGCAGCCCCAGCATTTT.

As regards this clone: Other DNA sequences in this sample translate to the same CDR3. This chain links TRBV7-9 with TRBJ2-2, with D unclear. The CDR3 covers 12 residues. V lost 1 base, J lost 6 bases, and 3 bases lay in between. Germline CDR1 SEHNR, CDR2 FQNEAQ (reference sequence). CDR3 residues: CASSLGPGELFF. The DNA of the CDR3 is TGTGCCAGCAGCTTAGGGCCCGGGGAGCTGTTTTTT. Supplemented by reference TRBV7-9 and TRBJ2-2, the full variable domain reads DTGVSQNPRHKITKRGQNVTFRCDPISEHNRLYWYRQTLGQGPEFLTYFQNEAQLEKSRLLSDRFSAERPKGSFSTLEIQRTEQGDSAMYLCASSLGPGELFFGEGSRLTVL.

This sequence joins TRBV7-9 and TRBJ2-2; 8 bases fit TRBD2. The CDR3 runs to 16 residues. The germline V gene has CDR1 SEHNR and CDR2 FQNEAQ (reference sequence). The trim removed 1 base at V and 3 bases at J, leaving 4 bases unmatched. This CDR3 is CASSLVAGWYTGELFF. The CDR3 bases are TGTGCCAGCAGCTTAGTAGCGGGATGGTACACCGGGGAGCTGTTTTTT.

This sequence joins TRBV28 and TRBJ1-2; D perhaps matches TRBD1 (5 bases). Germline CDR1 and CDR2: MDHEN and SYDVKM. The length of the CDR3 is 16 residues. Trimming left V 3 bases short and J 3 bases short, with 17 bases between. The CDR3 sequence: CASSFLRGSMDYGYTF. The CDR3 coding sequence is TGTGCCAGCAGTTTTTTGCGGGGGTCCATGGACTATGGCTACACCTTC.